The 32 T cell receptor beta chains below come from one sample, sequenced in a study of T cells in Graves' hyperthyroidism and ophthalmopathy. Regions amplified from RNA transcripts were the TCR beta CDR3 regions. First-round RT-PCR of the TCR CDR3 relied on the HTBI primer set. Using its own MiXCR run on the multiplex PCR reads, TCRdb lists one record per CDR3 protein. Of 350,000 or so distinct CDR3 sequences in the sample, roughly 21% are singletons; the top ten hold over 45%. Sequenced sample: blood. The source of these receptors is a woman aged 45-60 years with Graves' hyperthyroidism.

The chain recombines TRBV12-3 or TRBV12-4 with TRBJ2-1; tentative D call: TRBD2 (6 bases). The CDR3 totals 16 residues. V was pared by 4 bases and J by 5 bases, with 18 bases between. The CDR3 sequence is CASSSPFGGGNNEQFF. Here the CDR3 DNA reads TGTGCCAGCAGTTCCCCTTTTGGGGGAGGAAACAATGAGCAGTTCTTC.

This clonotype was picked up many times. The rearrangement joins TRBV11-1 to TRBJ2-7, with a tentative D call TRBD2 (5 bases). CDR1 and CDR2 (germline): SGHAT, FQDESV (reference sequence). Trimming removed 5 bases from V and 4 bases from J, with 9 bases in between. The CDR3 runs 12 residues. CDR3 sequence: CASSRAGYEQYF. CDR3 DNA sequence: TGTGCCAGCAGCCGCGCGGGTTACGAGCAGTACTTC.

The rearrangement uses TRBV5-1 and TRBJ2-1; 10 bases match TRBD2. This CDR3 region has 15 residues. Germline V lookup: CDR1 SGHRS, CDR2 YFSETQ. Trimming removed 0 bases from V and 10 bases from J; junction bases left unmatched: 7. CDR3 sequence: CASSLGAGGPQEQFF. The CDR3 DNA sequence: TGCGCCAGCAGCTTGGGAGCGGGAGGGCCGCAGGAGCAGTTCTTC. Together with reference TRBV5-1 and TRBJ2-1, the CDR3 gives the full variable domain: KAGVTQTPRYLIKTRGQQVTLSCSPISGHRSVSWYQQTPGQGLQFLFEYFSETQRNKGNFPGRFSGRQFSNSRSEMNVSTLELGDSALYLCASSLGAGGPQEQFFGPGTRLTVL.

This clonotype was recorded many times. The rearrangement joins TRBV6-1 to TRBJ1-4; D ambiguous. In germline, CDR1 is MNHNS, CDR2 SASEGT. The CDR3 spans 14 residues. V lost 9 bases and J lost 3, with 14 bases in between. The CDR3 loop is CASRGLLANEKLFF. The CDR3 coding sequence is TGTGCCAGTCGCGGCCTTTTAGCTAATGAAAAACTGTTTTTT.

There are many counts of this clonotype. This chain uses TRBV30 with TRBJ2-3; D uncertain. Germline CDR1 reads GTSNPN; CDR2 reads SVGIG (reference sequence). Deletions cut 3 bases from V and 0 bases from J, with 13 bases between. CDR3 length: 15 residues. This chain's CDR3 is CAWRQQKTSTDTQYF. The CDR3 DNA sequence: TGTGCCTGGAGACAACAGAAGACTAGCACAGATACGCAGTATTTT.

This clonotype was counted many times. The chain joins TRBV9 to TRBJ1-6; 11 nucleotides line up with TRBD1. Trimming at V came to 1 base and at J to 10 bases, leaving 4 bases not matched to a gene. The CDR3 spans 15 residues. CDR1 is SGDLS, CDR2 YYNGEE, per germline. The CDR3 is CASSVRTGGESPLHF. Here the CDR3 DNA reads TGTGCCAGCAGCGTACGGACAGGGGGCGAGTCACCCCTCCACTTT.

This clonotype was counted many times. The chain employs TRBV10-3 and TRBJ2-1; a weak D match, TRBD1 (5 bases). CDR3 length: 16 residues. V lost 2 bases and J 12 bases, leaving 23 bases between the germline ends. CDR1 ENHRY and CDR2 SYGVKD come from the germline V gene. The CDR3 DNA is TGTGCCATCAGTGAGAAATCTGGGGATGGGGCCAAGGGGCAGTTCTTC. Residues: CAISEKSGDGAKGQFF.

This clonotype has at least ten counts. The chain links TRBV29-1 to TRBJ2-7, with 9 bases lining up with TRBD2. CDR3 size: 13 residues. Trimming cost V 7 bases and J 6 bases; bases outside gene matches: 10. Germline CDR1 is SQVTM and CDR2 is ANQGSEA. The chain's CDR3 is CSAVLAGLGEQYF. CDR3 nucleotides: TGCAGCGCTGTACTAGCGGGCCTAGGCGAGCAGTACTTC.

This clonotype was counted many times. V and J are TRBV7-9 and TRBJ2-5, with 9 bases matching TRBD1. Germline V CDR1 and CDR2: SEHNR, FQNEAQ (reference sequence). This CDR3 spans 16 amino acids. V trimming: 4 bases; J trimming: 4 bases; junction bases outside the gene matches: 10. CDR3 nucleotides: TGTGCCAGCAGCTCCGGACAGGGGACCGCGTTAGAGACCCAGTACTTC. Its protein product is CASSSGQGTALETQYF.

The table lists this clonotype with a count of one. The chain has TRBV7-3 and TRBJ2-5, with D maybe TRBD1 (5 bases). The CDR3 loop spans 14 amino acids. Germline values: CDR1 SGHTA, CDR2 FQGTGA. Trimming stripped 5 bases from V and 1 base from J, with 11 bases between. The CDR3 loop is CASSLQDFQETQYF. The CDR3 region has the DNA TGTGCCAGCAGCCTACAGGATTTCCAAGAGACCCAGTACTTC. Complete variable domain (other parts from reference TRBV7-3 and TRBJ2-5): GAGVSQTPSNKVTEKGKYVELRCDPISGHTALYWYRQSLGQGPEFLIYFQGTGAADDSGLPNDRFFAVRPEGSVSTLKIQRTERGDSAVYLCASSLQDFQETQYFGPGTRLLVL.

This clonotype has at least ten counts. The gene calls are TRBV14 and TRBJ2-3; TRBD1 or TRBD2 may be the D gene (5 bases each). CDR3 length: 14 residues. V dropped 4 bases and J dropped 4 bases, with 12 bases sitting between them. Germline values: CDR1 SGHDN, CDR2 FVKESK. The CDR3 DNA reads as TGTGCCAGCAGCCCAGGGACGGTCCCAGATACGCAGTATTTT. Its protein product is CASSPGTVPDTQYF.

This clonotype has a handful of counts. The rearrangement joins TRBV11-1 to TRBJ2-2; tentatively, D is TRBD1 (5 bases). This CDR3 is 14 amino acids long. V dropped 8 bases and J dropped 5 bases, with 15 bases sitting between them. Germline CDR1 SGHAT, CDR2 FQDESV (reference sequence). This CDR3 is CASGVVRGTGELFF. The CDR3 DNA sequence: TGTGCCAGCGGGGTTGTAAGGGGAACCGGGGAGCTGTTTTTT.

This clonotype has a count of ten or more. The CDR3 sequence is CASSTNRGRWYNEQFF. Here the CDR3 DNA reads TGTGCCAGCAGCACTAACAGGGGGCGATGGTACAATGAGCAGTTCTTC. The rearrangement joins TRBV11-2 to TRBJ2-1; 9 bases line up with TRBD1. This CDR3 has 16 amino acids. The germline V gene encodes CDR1 SGHAT and CDR2 FQNNGV. V shed 5 bases and J 4 bases; nucleotides not matched to a gene: 9.

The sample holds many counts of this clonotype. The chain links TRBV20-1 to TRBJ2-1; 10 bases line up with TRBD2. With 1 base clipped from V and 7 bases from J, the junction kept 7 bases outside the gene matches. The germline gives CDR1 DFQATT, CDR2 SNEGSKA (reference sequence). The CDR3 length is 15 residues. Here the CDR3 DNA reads TGCAGTGCTAGAGGGGCTAGCGGGAGAGTGAATGAGCAGTTCTTC. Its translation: CSARGASGRVNEQFF.

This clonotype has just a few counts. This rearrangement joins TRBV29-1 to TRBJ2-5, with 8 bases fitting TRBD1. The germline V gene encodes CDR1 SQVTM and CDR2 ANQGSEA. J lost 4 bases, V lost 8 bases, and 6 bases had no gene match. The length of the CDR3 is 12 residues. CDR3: CSTQGQGETQYF. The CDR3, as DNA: TGCAGCACCCAAGGACAGGGAGAGACCCAGTACTTC.

The CDR3 region is CASSYKAGGGDETQYF. The CDR3 DNA is TGTGCCAGCAGTTACAAAGCGGGAGGGGGAGATGAGACCCAGTACTTC. This chain links TRBV6-5 with TRBJ2-5, with 10 bases matching TRBD2. The germline V gene encodes CDR1 MNHEY and CDR2 SVGAGI. This CDR3 region has 16 residues. J gave up 5 bases and V 2 bases, and 8 bases lay outside the gene matches.

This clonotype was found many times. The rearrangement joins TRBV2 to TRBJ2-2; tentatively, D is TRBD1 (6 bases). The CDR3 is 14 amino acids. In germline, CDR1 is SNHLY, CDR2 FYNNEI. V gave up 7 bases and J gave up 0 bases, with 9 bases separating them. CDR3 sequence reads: CASKGDANTGELFF. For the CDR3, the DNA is TGTGCCAGCAAGGGGGACGCGAACACCGGGGAGCTGTTTTTT.

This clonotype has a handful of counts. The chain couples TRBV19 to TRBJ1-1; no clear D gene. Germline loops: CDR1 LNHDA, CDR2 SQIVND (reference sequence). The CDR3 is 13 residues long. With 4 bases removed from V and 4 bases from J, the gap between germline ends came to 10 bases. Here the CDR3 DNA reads TGTGCCAGTAGTACCGGGCCGGCCACTGAAGCTTTCTTT. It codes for CASSTGPATEAFF.

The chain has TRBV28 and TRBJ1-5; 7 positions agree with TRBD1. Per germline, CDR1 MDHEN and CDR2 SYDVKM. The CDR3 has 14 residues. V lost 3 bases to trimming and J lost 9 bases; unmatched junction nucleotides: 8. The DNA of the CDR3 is TGTGCCAGCAGTTTTCGGGACAGCCAAGGGCCCCAGCATTTT. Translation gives CASSFRDSQGPQHF.

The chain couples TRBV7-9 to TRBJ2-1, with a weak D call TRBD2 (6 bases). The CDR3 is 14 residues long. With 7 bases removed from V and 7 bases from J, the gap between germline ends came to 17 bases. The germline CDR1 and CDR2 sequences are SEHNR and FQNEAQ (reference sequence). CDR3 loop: CASKAERAGNEQFF. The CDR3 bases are TGTGCCAGCAAAGCGGAAAGGGCGGGGAATGAGCAGTTCTTC.

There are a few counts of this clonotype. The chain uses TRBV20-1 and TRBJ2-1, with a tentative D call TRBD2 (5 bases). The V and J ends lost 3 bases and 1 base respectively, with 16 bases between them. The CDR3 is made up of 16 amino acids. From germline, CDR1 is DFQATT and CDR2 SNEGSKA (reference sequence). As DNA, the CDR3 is TGCAGTGCTAGTTCCTACCTAGAGGGTTCCTACAATGAGCAGTTCTTC. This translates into CSASSYLEGSYNEQFF.

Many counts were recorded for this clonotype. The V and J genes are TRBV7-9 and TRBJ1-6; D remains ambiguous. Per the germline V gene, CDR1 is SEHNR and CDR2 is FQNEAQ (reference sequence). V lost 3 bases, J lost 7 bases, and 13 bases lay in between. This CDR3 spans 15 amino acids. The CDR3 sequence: CASSFIGRLNSPLHF. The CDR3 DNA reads TGTGCCAGCAGCTTCATCGGACGCCTGAATTCACCCCTCCACTTT.

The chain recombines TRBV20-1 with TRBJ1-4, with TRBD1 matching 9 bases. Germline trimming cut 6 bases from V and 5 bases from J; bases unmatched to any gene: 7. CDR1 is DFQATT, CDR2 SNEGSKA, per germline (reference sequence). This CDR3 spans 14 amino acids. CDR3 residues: CSAQPGQGNEKLFF. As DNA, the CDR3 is TGCAGTGCGCAGCCGGGACAGGGCAATGAAAAACTGTTTTTT.

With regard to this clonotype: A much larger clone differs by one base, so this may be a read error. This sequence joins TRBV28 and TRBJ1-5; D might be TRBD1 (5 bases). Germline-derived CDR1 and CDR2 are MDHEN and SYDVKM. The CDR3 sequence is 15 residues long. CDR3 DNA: TGTGCCAGAAGTTACCGACAGATGTTCGATCAGCCCCAGCATTTT. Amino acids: CARSYRQMFDQPQHF.

The CDR3 sequence is CASSEGQASRETQYF. CDR3 bases: TGTGCCAGCAGTGAAGGCCAGGCCTCGAGGGAGACCCAGTACTTC. The chain carries TRBV2 and TRBJ2-5; D remains ambiguous. The ends were cut back, 1 base at V and 5 bases at J, with 14 bases in the middle. The CDR3 extends over 15 amino acids. Germline assignment: CDR1 SNHLY and CDR2 FYNNEI.

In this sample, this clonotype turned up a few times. This CDR3 reads CASTPRNGAYEQYF. CDR3 coding DNA: TGTGCCAGTACCCCCAGGAACGGAGCCTACGAGCAGTACTTC. The V and J genes are TRBV19 and TRBJ2-7; D unresolved. This CDR3 contains 14 residues. V was shortened by 7 bases and J by 2 bases, with 15 bases between the two germline ends. The germline V gene has CDR1 LNHDA and CDR2 SQIVND (reference sequence).

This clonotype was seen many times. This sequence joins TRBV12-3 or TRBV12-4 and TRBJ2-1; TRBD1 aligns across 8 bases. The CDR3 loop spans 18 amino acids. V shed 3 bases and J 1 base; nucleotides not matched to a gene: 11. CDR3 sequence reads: CASSFGTGGVGSYNEQFF. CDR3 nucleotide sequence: TGTGCCAGCAGTTTCGGTACAGGGGGAGTAGGTTCCTACAATGAGCAGTTCTTC.

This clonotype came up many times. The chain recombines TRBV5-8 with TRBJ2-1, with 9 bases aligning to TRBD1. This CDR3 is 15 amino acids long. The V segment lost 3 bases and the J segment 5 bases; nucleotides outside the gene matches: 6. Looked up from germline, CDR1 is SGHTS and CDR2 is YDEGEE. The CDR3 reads CASSSGTGSHNEQFF. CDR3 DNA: TGTGCCAGCAGCTCTGGGACAGGGTCCCACAATGAGCAGTTCTTC.

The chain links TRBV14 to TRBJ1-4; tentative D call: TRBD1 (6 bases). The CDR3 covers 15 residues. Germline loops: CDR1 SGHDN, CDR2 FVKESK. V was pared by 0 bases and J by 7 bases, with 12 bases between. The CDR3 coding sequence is TGTGCCAGCAGCCAAGAGAGGGGGAAGAGTGAAAAACTGTTTTTT. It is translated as CASSQERGKSEKLFF.

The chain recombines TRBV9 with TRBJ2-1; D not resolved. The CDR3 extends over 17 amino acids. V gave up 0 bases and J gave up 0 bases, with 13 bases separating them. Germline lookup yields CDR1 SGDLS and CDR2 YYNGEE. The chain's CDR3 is CASSVAVARSSYNEQFF. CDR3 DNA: TGTGCCAGCAGCGTAGCGGTAGCCAGGAGCTCCTACAATGAGCAGTTCTTC.

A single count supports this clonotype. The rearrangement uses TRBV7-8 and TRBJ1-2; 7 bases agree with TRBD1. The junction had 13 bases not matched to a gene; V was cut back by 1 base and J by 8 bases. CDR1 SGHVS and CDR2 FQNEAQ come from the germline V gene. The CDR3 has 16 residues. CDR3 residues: CASSLVTQGGASGYTF. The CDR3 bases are TGTGCCAGCAGCTTAGTAACGCAGGGGGGCGCCTCCGGCTACACCTTC.

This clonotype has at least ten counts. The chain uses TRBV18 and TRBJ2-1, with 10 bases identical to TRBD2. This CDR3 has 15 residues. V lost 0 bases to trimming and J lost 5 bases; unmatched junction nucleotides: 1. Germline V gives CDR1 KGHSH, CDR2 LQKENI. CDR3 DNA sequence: TGTGCCAGCTCACCACCCGGACTAGCGGACAATGAGCAGTTCTTC. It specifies CASSPPGLADNEQFF.